The 25 T cell receptor beta chains below were found in one sample sequenced in a study of breast tumors, draining lymph nodes, adjacent tissues. A single record per CDR3 protein comes from TCRdb applying MiXCR to the multiplex PCR reads. Here the sample spans over 70,000 distinct CDR3 sequences, around 29% being singletons. Samples came from axillary lymph nodes draining the breast cancer. Source material: axillary lymph node tissue. Receptors were obtained from a female donor with breast cancer. Some clones in this sample may be carry-over from other donors' samples.

At least ten counts were recorded for this clonotype. V is TRBV5-8 and J is TRBJ2-1; either TRBD1 or TRBD2 may fit D (6 bases each). The V end lost 2 bases, the J end lost 6 bases, and 18 bases lay between the germline ends. CDR3 size: 16 residues. In germline, CDR1 is SGHTS, CDR2 YDEGEE. CDR3 protein: CASSFISRGVINEQFF. DNA for the CDR3: TGTGCCAGCAGCTTCATAAGTAGGGGGGTGATCAATGAGCAGTTCTTC.

This clonotype has ten or more counts. This rearrangement joins TRBV4-1 to TRBJ2-3; D is uncertain. V was clipped by 4 bases and J by 2 bases, with 10 bases between them. Germline V gene lookup returns CDR1 MGHRA and CDR2 YSYEKL. This CDR3 region has 14 residues. The CDR3 DNA is TGCGCCAGCAGCCCCGGTTCTGCCACAGATACGCAGTATTTT. As protein: CASSPGSATDTQYF.

This clonotype was observed at least ten times. This sequence joins TRBV7-2 and TRBJ1-5; possibly TRBD1 for D (5 bases). The V and J ends lost 5 bases and 4 bases respectively, with 18 bases between them. The CDR3 runs 16 residues. Germline CDR1 reads SGHTA; CDR2 reads FQGNSA. CDR3 coding DNA: TGTGCCAGCAGCCCCGGGACGGCCCGGGGGAATCAGCCCCAGCATTTT. Translation gives CASSPGTARGNQPQHF.

This clonotype has at least ten counts. The chain uses TRBV12-3 or TRBV12-4 and TRBJ2-2; 7 nucleotides match TRBD2. Trimming at V came to 5 bases and at J to 3 bases, leaving 6 bases not matched to a gene. This CDR3 spans 15 amino acids. The CDR3 DNA is TGTGCCAGCAGTGGGACTACCGTGGACACCGGGGAGCTGTTTTTT. Translating it yields CASSGTTVDTGELFF.

CDR3 in DNA: TGCGCCAGCAGCTTGGCAGGGGATTTCCGCAAGCAGTACTTC. Protein product: CASSLAGDFRKQYF. The chain combines TRBV5-1 with TRBJ2-7; possible D gene TRBD1, 6 bases. The germline V and J ends were trimmed by 0 bases and 8 bases, with 15 bases remaining between them. The CDR3 is 14 residues long. The germline CDR1 and CDR2 sequences are SGHRS and YFSETQ.

There are many counts of this clonotype. V is TRBV4-3 and J is TRBJ2-2, with 7 bases fitting TRBD2. Germline loops: CDR1 LGHNA, CDR2 YSLEER. Unmatched junction bases numbered 5, after V lost 3 bases and J lost 1 base. This CDR3 region has 16 residues. CDR3 in amino acids: CASSHHSSGNTGELFF. The CDR3 DNA is TGCGCCAGCAGCCACCACTCTAGCGGGAACACCGGGGAGCTGTTTTTT.

This clonotype was counted at least ten times. The rearrangement links TRBV10-3 to TRBJ1-2; 8 bases are a match to TRBD1. The V segment lost 3 bases and the J segment 5 bases; nucleotides outside the gene matches: 2. The germline CDR1 and CDR2 sequences are ENHRY and SYGVKD. This CDR3 spans 13 amino acids. CDR3 loop: CAISDRTGYGYTF. CDR3 DNA: TGTGCCATCAGTGACAGGACAGGGTATGGCTACACCTTC.

Comments on this clonotype: This is likely a read error, given that the CDR3 carries no conserved phenylalanine or tryptophan at its end. The chain is built from TRBV20-1 and TRBJ2-7; TRBD2 matches 9 bases. CDR1 is DFQATT and CDR2 is SNEGSKA in the germline V gene (reference sequence). The CDR3 runs to 17 residues. CDR3 sequence reads: CSAREDGLGLATYEQYS. The CDR3, as DNA: TGCAGTGCCAGAGAGGATGGCCTAGGACTAGCGACCTACGAGCAGTACTCC.

This chain links TRBV5-8 with TRBJ2-3, with TRBD2 identical over 9 bases. Germline V gives CDR1 SGHTS, CDR2 YDEGEE. J was trimmed by 5 bases and V by 4 bases; bases with no gene match: 14. The CDR3 sequence is 17 residues long. CDR3: CASSTIAGAPGVDTQYF. CDR3 bases: TGTGCCAGCAGCACCATAGCGGGAGCCCCCGGGGTAGATACGCAGTATTTT.

In its sample, this clonotype was seen many times. The V and J genes are TRBV12-3 or TRBV12-4 and TRBJ2-1, with unresolved D. V was cut by 8 bases and J by 0 bases, with 17 bases left in between. The CDR3 runs 16 residues. DNA for the CDR3: TGTGCCAGCCCGCCGCGCGTTAAGAGCTCCTACAATGAGCAGTTCTTC. Translated: CASPPRVKSSYNEQFF.

The chain uses TRBV9 and TRBJ2-1, with D perhaps TRBD1 (5 bases). The CDR3 has 15 amino acids. V was pared by 2 bases and J by 3 bases, with 12 bases between. The V gene's germline CDR1 is SGDLS and CDR2 YYNGEE. CDR3 nucleotide sequence: TGTGCCAGCAGCGTTGGACCAGGGTTCTACAATGAGCAGTTCTTC. It translates to CASSVGPGFYNEQFF.

This clonotype has a count of ten or more. The chain employs TRBV11-2 and TRBJ2-1; D perhaps matches TRBD2 (5 bases). Germline values: CDR1 SGHAT, CDR2 FQNNGV. This CDR3 is built from 17 residues. V was trimmed by 3 bases and J by 0 bases, leaving 15 bases between them. This CDR3 is CASSLAPRRSSYNEQFF. The CDR3 DNA reads TGTGCCAGCAGCTTGGCCCCGCGGAGGAGCTCCTACAATGAGCAGTTCTTC.

This clonotype was seen just once. The chain is built from TRBV12-3 or TRBV12-4 and TRBJ1-1; 9 positions agree with TRBD1. V shed 7 bases and J 0 bases; nucleotides not matched to a gene: 6. The CDR3 is made up of 15 amino acids. For the CDR3, the DNA is TGTGCCAGCAACACAGGGGGCCGCCTGAACACTGAAGCTTTCTTT. Amino acids: CASNTGGRLNTEAFF.

The chain joins TRBV5-8 to TRBJ1-3; D is perhaps TRBD1 (5 bases). The V gene lost 4 bases and the J gene lost 11 bases, with 10 bases spanning the gap. CDR3 length: 11 residues. From germline, CDR1 is SGHTS and CDR2 YDEGEE. This chain's CDR3 is CASSLDSSIYF. The DNA of the CDR3 is TGTGCCAGCAGCCTAGACAGTTCCATATATTTT. The entire variable domain, with the rest obtained from reference TRBV5-8 and TRBJ1-3, is as follows: EAGVTQSPTHLIKTRGQQATLRCSPISGHTSVYWYQQALGLGLQFLLWYDEGEERNRGNFPPRFSGRQFPNYSSELNVNALELEDSALYLCASSLDSSIYFGEGSWLTVV.

This clonotype was seen a handful of times. The rearrangement uses TRBV6-1 and TRBJ1-1, with 12 bases matching TRBD1. V was pared by 4 bases and J by 5 bases, with 5 bases of the junction left unmatched. In germline, CDR1 is MNHNS, CDR2 SASEGT. The CDR3 totals 15 residues. The chain's CDR3 is CASSVGTGGRTEAFF. CDR3 coding DNA: TGTGCCAGCAGTGTTGGGACAGGGGGCCGGACTGAAGCTTTCTTT.

This clonotype was counted ten times or more. This may be a read error: a much more frequent sequence differs by one nucleotide. CDR3 region: CSARGAAGYAQYF. The CDR3 DNA reads as TGCAGTGCTAGAGGAGCCGCAGGCTACGCGCAGTACTTC. The V call is TRBV20-1, the J call TRBJ2-7; D unresolved. The CDR3 runs to 13 residues. In germline, CDR1 is DFQATT, CDR2 SNEGSKA (reference sequence).

This clonotype was found many times. The rearrangement links TRBV7-6 to TRBJ2-7; the D gene is possibly TRBD2 (6 bases). V was pared by 3 bases and J by 2 bases, with 14 bases between. The CDR3 covers 15 residues. Germline-derived CDR1 and CDR2 are SGHVS and FNYEAQ. The CDR3 region has the DNA TGTGCCAGCAGCTTCCGGGACTCCCTCCCCTACGAGCAGTACTTC. This sequence encodes CASSFRDSLPYEQYF.

This clonotype was recorded at least ten times. A much larger clone is a single base away; this may be a read error. The J gene is TRBJ1-2, the V gene TRBV7-2; the match to TRBD1 covers 10 bases. This CDR3 is built from 15 residues. Germline V lookup: CDR1 SGHTA, CDR2 FQGNSA. For the CDR3, the DNA is TGTGCCAGCAGACCATGGGGACAGGGGTACTATGGCTACCCCTTC. Translating it yields CASRPWGQGYYGYPF.

This clonotype is medium-sized by share. J is TRBJ2-2 and V is TRBV10-3, with D unclear. Trimming removed 2 bases at V and 6 bases at J, with 13 bases between. Germline lookup yields CDR1 ENHRY and CDR2 SYGVKD. The CDR3 is made up of 15 amino acids. The CDR3: CAISEDEHGSGELFF. The CDR3 DNA reads as TGTGCCATCAGTGAGGACGAACATGGCTCCGGGGAGCTGTTTTTT.

This clonotype was observed at least ten times. This chain's CDR3 is CASSSLGAYNEQFF. The CDR3 bases are TGTGCCAGCAGCTCCCTGGGAGCCTACAATGAGCAGTTCTTC. The rearrangement uses TRBV11-1 and TRBJ2-1, with a possible D match to TRBD2 (5 bases). The CDR3 spans 14 residues. V was clipped by 4 bases and J by 2 bases, with 9 bases between them. From germline, CDR1 is SGHAT and CDR2 FQDESV (reference sequence). The full variable domain, completed using reference TRBV11-1 and TRBJ2-1, is EAEVAQSPRYKITEKSQAVAFWCDPISGHATLYWYRQILGQGPELLVQFQDESVVDDSQLPKDRFSAERLKGVDSTLKIQPAELGDSAMYLCASSSLGAYNEQFFGPGTRLTVL.

In the case of this clonotype: A much more abundant neighbour one base away suggests this may be a read error. The rearrangement joins TRBV5-8 to TRBJ1-2; D is perhaps TRBD1 (5 bases). CDR1 SGHTS and CDR2 YDEGEE come from the germline V gene. The CDR3 is 16 residues long. Between the trimmed V and J ends, which lost 0 bases and 5 bases, there was a span of 17 bases. CDR3 DNA: TGTGCCAGCAGCTTGGGAGGGGCGGGAAGGGCATATGGCTACACCTTC. Its protein is CASSLGGAGRAYGYTF.

The V call is TRBV27, the J call TRBJ2-3; tentatively, D is TRBD2 (6 bases). Trimming took off 7 bases at V and 2 bases at J, with 16 bases between the two ends. This CDR3 region has 15 residues. The germline CDR1 and CDR2 sequences are MNHEY and SMNVEV (reference sequence). The CDR3 here is CASNHLGGHTDTQYF. The DNA of the CDR3 is TGTGCCAGCAACCATCTAGGAGGGCACACAGATACGCAGTATTTT.

This clonotype was seen many times. The chain is built from TRBV7-8 and TRBJ2-7; D assignment may be TRBD1 or TRBD2 (5 bases each). Germline lookup yields CDR1 SGHVS and CDR2 FQNEAQ. V lost 3 bases, J lost 0 bases, and 18 bases lay in between. CDR3 length: 17 amino acids. The DNA for the CDR3 is TGTGCCAGCAGCTTTCCGGTTTCGGGGCCAAGCTCCTACGAGCAGTACTTC. Translation gives CASSFPVSGPSSYEQYF.

This clonotype was observed at least ten times. The CDR3: CASSIEQGAEQYF. CDR3 bases: TGTGCCAGCAGCATAGAACAGGGAGCCGAGCAGTACTTC. V is TRBV7-8 and J is TRBJ2-7, with a tentative D call TRBD1 (6 bases). The CDR3 runs to 13 residues. Trimming pared 5 bases from V and 6 bases from J, leaving 14 bases between. Germline V lookup: CDR1 SGHVS, CDR2 FQNEAQ.

This clonotype was recorded at least ten times. This chain joins TRBV20-1 and TRBJ2-3; 8 positions match TRBD2. Germline V CDR1 and CDR2: DFQATT, SNEGSKA (reference sequence). V trimming: 6 bases; J trimming: 3 bases; junction bases outside the gene matches: 11. CDR3 length equals 15 residues. Here the CDR3 DNA reads TGCAGTGCGCTAGCCCGAGGCGGGAGGACAGATACGCAGTATTTT. Translating gives CSALARGGRTDTQYF.